This T cell receptor beta chain was documented in a study of T cells after yellow fever vaccination. Ten or more counts support this clonotype. Findings and limits, study-wide: Most primary-vaccination clones reappeared after the booster (about 97% CD4, 88% CD8). A faster peak, day 5 versus 15, was reached by the weaker secondary response. Abundant clonotypes from the bulk population could contaminate FACS-sorted repertoires.

Trimming took 10 bases from V and 1 from J, leaving 20 bases between them. The germline V gene encodes CDR1 ENHRY and CDR2 SYGVKD. CDR3 length equals 15 residues. UMIs and a universal primer site were added when TCR cDNA was made by 5'RACE template switching. TCRdb processed the 5' RACE reads anew with MiXCR; each CDR3 protein has one entry. This repertoire shows about 52,000 distinct CDR3 sequences, 6.5% to 8.5% found once; its top ten account for roughly a quarter. This sequence was found in a man aged 18 to 35 who received the YFV17D yellow fever vaccine. The chain links TRBV10-3 to TRBJ2-7; no reliable D call. This specimen was CD8+ T cells not binding an NS4B(214-222) dextramer, sorted from PBMCs, taken about 49 days after the first yellow fever vaccination. In DNA form, the CDR3 reads TGTGCCACCTCGGCTGGACCAGAACATTCCTACGAGCAGTACTTC. Translation: CATSAGPEHSYEQYF.